This TCR beta chain is from a study of blood T cell repertoires in COVID-19. At the level of the study: Acute and convalescent COVID-19 samples came from the United States, Italy and Spain. PBMCs, B-cell-depleted T cells, or T cells provided the cDNA or gDNA that made up the material.

Original analysis: Using reference gene primer amplification, nucleated cell counts were estimated. Using immunoSEQ multiplex PCR, the repertoire was profiled, and TCRdb retains in-frame clones only, with some absent. The DNA was the basis for D and trimming; V, J and clone size are from that table. This table holds over 110,000 clones, 84% found once. V was clipped by 3 bases and J by 0 bases; unmatched bases: 16. Per germline, CDR1 LGHNA and CDR2 YSLEER. The CDR3 is 20 amino acids. The receptor was isolated from a man aged 55 to 70 with active or convalescent COVID-19. The specimen was peripheral blood. The chain recombines TRBV4-3 with TRBJ2-3, with TRBD2 matching over 9 bases. As DNA, the CDR3 is TGCGCCAGCAGCCAGGATGTCCCTAGCGGGACAATTTATAGCACAGATACGCAGTATTTT. It is translated as CASSQDVPSGTIYSTDTQYF.